Below are 14 T cell receptor beta chains sequenced from a single sample in a study of T cells in Graves' hyperthyroidism and ophthalmopathy (dated by TCRdb to the late 2010s). Libraries came from multiplex PCR. Instrument on record: Illumina HiSeq 2000. Amplification of TCR beta CDR3 regions was carried out from RNA transcripts. The first round of RT-PCR for the TCR CDR3 was performed with the HTBI primer set and the Qiagen OneStep RT-PCR kit. TCRdb reprocessing: public reads trimmed at Q25 with fastp, clones called with MiXCR, in-frame beta chains kept. Rows are unified per CDR3 protein, each entry keeping the most common DNA and genes. The sample records about half a million distinct CDR3 sequences, around a quarter of which are singletons. The top ten hold approximately 11% of the sample. The material sequenced was blood. All receptors come from a woman aged 25 to 39 with Graves' ophthalmopathy.

This clonotype was counted ten times or more. The genes are TRBV5-1 and TRBJ1-5, with TRBD1 matching over 7 bases. The CDR3 runs to 14 residues. Germline CDR1 reads SGHRS; CDR2 reads YFSETQ. J gave up 4 bases and V 3 bases, and 4 bases lay outside the gene matches. CDR3 loop: CASSWDSRNQPQHF. The CDR3, as DNA: TGCGCCAGCAGCTGGGACAGCAGAAATCAGCCCCAGCATTTT.

This clonotype was picked up a small number of times. The junction and the germline gene differ at one end; a read error may be behind it. The V call is TRBV30, the J call TRBJ1-3, with a weak D call TRBD1 (6 bases). This CDR3 has 13 amino acids. In germline, CDR1 is GTSNPN, CDR2 SVGIG (reference sequence). The CDR3 bases are TGTGCCTGGAGTGTACTAGGGGGAAGCACCATATATTTT. Its protein product is CAWSVLGGSTIYF.

This clonotype was counted many times. At one boundary the junction diverges from the germline segment, which might be a read error. This rearrangement joins TRBV28 to TRBJ2-7; 7 nucleotides match TRBD1. The CDR3 loop spans 14 amino acids. CDR1 is MDHEN and CDR2 is SYDVKM in the germline V gene. The DNA of the CDR3 is TGTGCCAGCAGTAGGGTCAGGGGGTCCTTCGAGCAGTACTTC. Translating gives CASSRVRGSFEQYF.

This rearrangement joins TRBV19 to TRBJ1-1, with TRBD1 as a possible D gene (5 bases). The germline V gene has CDR1 LNHDA and CDR2 SQIVND (reference sequence). The germline V and J ends were trimmed by 2 bases and 1 base, with 17 bases remaining between them. This CDR3 is built from 17 residues. The CDR3 bases are TGTGCCAGTAGTATAATGAGGGGCCCTCGGTGGAACACTGAAGCTTTCTTT. As protein: CASSIMRGPRWNTEAFF. Drawing the rest from reference TRBV19 and TRBJ1-1, the complete variable domain is DGGITQSPKYLFRKEGQNVTLSCEQNLNHDAMYWYRQDPGQGLRLIYYSQIVNDFQKGDIAEGYSVSREKKESFPLTVTSAQKNPTAFYLCASSIMRGPRWNTEAFFGQGTRLTVV.

The chain has TRBV12-3 or TRBV12-4 and TRBJ2-3; 11 positions match TRBD2. The CDR3 consists of 14 residues. Trimming removed 7 bases from V and 3 bases from J; junction bases left unmatched: 3. The CDR3 spells CASTPSGGTDTQYF. The CDR3 coding sequence is TGTGCCAGCACGCCTAGCGGGGGGACAGATACGCAGTATTTT.

The chain carries TRBV6-1 and TRBJ2-7, with a possible D match to TRBD2 (5 bases). V lost 5 bases, J lost 3 bases, and 14 bases lay in between. Germline V gives CDR1 MNHNS, CDR2 SASEGT. The CDR3 is 14 amino acids. The CDR3 region has the DNA TGTGCCAGCAGTCCCCAACTAGAAAACTACGAGCAGTACTTC. Translated, it gives CASSPQLENYEQYF.

The table lists this clonotype with many counts. In DNA, the CDR3 is TGCAGTGCTTCTGTCACTAGCGGGGGAAACTACGAGCAGTACTTC. Amino acid sequence: CSASVTSGGNYEQYF. The rearrangement joins TRBV20-1 to TRBJ2-7, with 11 bases aligning to TRBD2. There are 15 residues in the CDR3. The V segment lost 5 bases and the J segment 3 bases; nucleotides outside the gene matches: 9. CDR1 is DFQATT, CDR2 SNEGSKA, per germline (reference sequence).

Many counts were recorded for this clonotype. The chain is built from TRBV7-2 and TRBJ2-7; D gene uncertain. V shed 1 base and J shed 3 bases, with 7 bases lying between them. The CDR3 has 13 residues. Germline V lookup: CDR1 SGHTA, CDR2 FQGNSA. DNA for the CDR3: TGTGCCAGCAGCTTAGTGTCAAACTACGAGCAGTACTTC. The encoded protein is CASSLVSNYEQYF.

The rearrangement uses TRBV6-5 and TRBJ1-2; D gene unclear. The ends were cut back, 1 base at V and 6 bases at J, with 12 bases in the middle. Germline values: CDR1 MNHEY, CDR2 SVGAGI. The CDR3 is made up of 14 amino acids. CDR3 nucleotides: TGTGCCAGCAGTTACTTCTCGGGGTTTAATGGCTACACCTTC. Translated, it gives CASSYFSGFNGYTF.

This clonotype was picked up many times. CDR3 DNA: TGTGCCAGTATGCCCCGGCCAAGCAATCAGCCCCAGCATTTT. Protein: CASMPRPSNQPQHF. The V and J genes are TRBV19 and TRBJ1-5; unclear D gene. V lost 7 bases and J 1 base, leaving 11 bases between the germline ends. The CDR3 length is 14 residues. From germline, CDR1 is LNHDA and CDR2 SQIVND (reference sequence).

Of note for this clonotype: The junction does not match germline at one end; this may be a read error. The CDR3 bases are TGTGCCAGCAGTCACCTTCATCAGCCCCAGCACTTT. Its translation: CASSHLHQPQHF. J is TRBJ1-5 and V is TRBV6-5; no firm D call. Germline-derived CDR1 and CDR2 are MNHEY and SVGAGI. This CDR3 is 12 amino acids long.

Many counts were recorded for this clonotype. The CDR3 sequence: CASSPVVNYGYTF. In DNA form, the CDR3 reads TGTGCCAGCAGCCCGGTCGTTAACTATGGCTACACCTTC. The rearrangement links TRBV7-9 to TRBJ1-2; D unresolved. CDR1 is SEHNR, CDR2 FQNEAQ, per germline (reference sequence). With 5 bases removed from V and 1 base from J, the gap between germline ends came to 8 bases. There are 13 residues in the CDR3.

This chain connects TRBV5-1 to TRBJ2-7; D perhaps matches TRBD2 (5 bases). Germline lookup yields CDR1 SGHRS and CDR2 YFSETQ. This CDR3 is built from 13 residues. V was clipped by 4 bases and J by 2 bases, with 10 bases between them. The CDR3 DNA reads TGCGCCAGCAGCACCCCCGGGACCTACGAGCAGTACTTC. Translation: CASSTPGTYEQYF.

A few counts support this clonotype. The chain is built from TRBV5-5 and TRBJ1-5; possibly TRBD1 for D (5 bases). This CDR3 is 15 amino acids long. Trimming shortened V by 0 bases and J by 6 bases, and 13 bases separated the two germline ends. Per the germline V gene, CDR1 is SGHKS and CDR2 is YYEKEE (reference sequence). The CDR3 nucleotides are TGTGCCAGCAGCTTGGGAGGGGAAGAGGGTCAGCCCCAGCATTTT. It translates to CASSLGGEEGQPQHF. Full variable domain (rest looked up from reference TRBV5-5 and TRBJ1-5): DAGVTQSPTHLIKTRGQQVTLRCSPISGHKSVSWYQQVLGQGPQFIFQYYEKEERGRGNFPDRFSARQFPNYSSELNVNALLLGDSALYLCASSLGGEEGQPQHFGDGTRLSIL.